The 12 T cell receptor beta chains listed next were all sequenced from one sample in a study of blood T cells in healthy people across ages. Together with a sample-barcoded 5' primer, a J-beta primer mix was included in a second PCR lasting about 7 to 11 cycles. TCRdb re-called the 5' RACE reads through MiXCR, storing one row per CDR3 protein. The sample contains about 1.5 million distinct CDR3 sequences, roughly 40% of which appear only once. Sequenced input: blood. These receptors all come from a woman between 18 and 30 years old in good health.

This rearrangement joins TRBV20-1 to TRBJ2-5; D is possibly TRBD2 (5 bases). The CDR3 consists of 12 residues. V was pared by 3 bases and J by 4 bases, with 9 bases between. CDR1 DFQATT and CDR2 SNEGSKA come from the germline V gene (reference sequence). For the CDR3, the DNA is TGCAGTGCTAGCCTAGCCCCAGAGACCCAGTACTTC. It specifies CSASLAPETQYF.

The chain couples TRBV11-2 to TRBJ1-1; tentatively, D is TRBD1 (5 bases). The CDR3 loop spans 14 amino acids. Germline CDR1 and CDR2: SGHAT and FQNNGV. Deletions cut 1 base from V and 7 bases from J, with 13 bases between. The CDR3 DNA follows: TGTGCCAGCAGCTTAGCCGGGGGGGTAGGTGAAGCTTTCTTT. Its translation is CASSLAGGVGEAFF.

This clonotype occurred a few times. J is TRBJ2-1 and V is TRBV3-1; 9 bases fit TRBD2. Germline V CDR1 and CDR2: LGHDT, YNNKEL (reference sequence). CDR3 length: 15 residues. The V segment lost 2 bases and the J segment 8 bases; nucleotides outside the gene matches: 7. CDR3 region: CASSQLAGVWDEQFF. CDR3 DNA: TGTGCCAGCAGCCAATTAGCGGGAGTTTGGGATGAGCAGTTCTTC.

The V gene is TRBV7-9, the J gene TRBJ2-7, with a weak D call TRBD1 (6 bases). The CDR3 sequence is 12 residues long. Trimming left V 4 bases short and J 7 bases short, with 11 bases between. CDR1 and CDR2 from the germline V gene are SEHNR and FQNEAQ (reference sequence). CDR3 coding DNA: TGTGCCAGCAGCTGGGACGACAGGGAGCAGTACTTC. Protein sequence: CASSWDDREQYF.

This chain uses TRBV12-3 or TRBV12-4 with TRBJ1-2; D may be TRBD1 (5 bases). This CDR3 comprises 14 residues. V shed 10 bases and J shed 1 base, with 16 bases lying between them. CDR3 in DNA: TGTGCCATCACACGACAGACGGATAACTATGGCTACACCTTC. As protein: CAITRQTDNYGYTF.

This chain joins TRBV20-1 and TRBJ2-7, with D maybe TRBD2 (6 bases). V lost 6 bases, J lost 6 bases, and 27 bases lay in between. Per the germline V gene, CDR1 is DFQATT and CDR2 is SNEGSKA (reference sequence). The CDR3 contains 16 residues. Here the CDR3 DNA reads TGCAGTGCCCACTACGGTTATCTGAGGGAGGAAGGCGAGCAGTACTTC. Translation: CSAHYGYLREEGEQYF.

This clonotype was observed a few times. The chain is built from TRBV9 and TRBJ2-7; D not certain. V gave up 0 bases and J gave up 5 bases, with 9 bases separating them. Germline lookup yields CDR1 SGDLS and CDR2 YYNGEE. The CDR3 is 13 residues long. Written as DNA, the CDR3 is TGTGCCAGCAGCGTAGGATGGGTCCACGAGCAGTACTTC. Protein sequence: CASSVGWVHEQYF.

The J gene is TRBJ2-7, the V gene TRBV20-1; 7 nucleotides agree with TRBD1. The germline V gene has CDR1 DFQATT and CDR2 SNEGSKA (reference sequence). This CDR3 comprises 15 residues. The V gene end was trimmed by 6 bases and the J gene end by 0 bases; junction bases not matched to a gene: 11. As DNA, the CDR3 is TGCAGTGCGGTGCCTTACCGGGACAGCTCCTACGAGCAGTACTTC. As protein: CSAVPYRDSSYEQYF.

The chain has TRBV7-8 and TRBJ2-1; possibly TRBD2 for D (7 bases). From germline, CDR1 is SGHVS and CDR2 FQNEAQ. The CDR3 sequence is 16 residues long. V lost 1 base and J 7 bases, leaving 17 bases between the germline ends. CDR3 amino acids: CASSLGEGGPRNEQFF. The CDR3 DNA reads as TGTGCCAGCAGCTTAGGAGAGGGGGGGCCGAGGAATGAGCAGTTCTTC.

The genes are TRBV27 and TRBJ2-7; 8 positions match TRBD2. The length of the CDR3 is 16 residues. Germline CDR1 and CDR2: MNHEY and SMNVEV (reference sequence). The V gene end was trimmed by 8 bases and the J gene end by 7 bases; junction bases not matched to a gene: 19. CDR3 DNA: TGTGCCAGCTCCGGGCGGAGCGGGGGTCCCCATTCGGAGCAGTACTTC. It yields the protein CASSGRSGGPHSEQYF.

The rearrangement joins TRBV4-1 to TRBJ1-5, with D possibly TRBD1 on 6 matching bases. The length of the CDR3 is 15 residues. Germline V lookup: CDR1 MGHRA, CDR2 YSYEKL. V lost 0 bases and J 5 bases, leaving 11 bases between the germline ends. In nucleotides, the CDR3 is TGCGCCAGCAGCCAAGACAGGGGTTACGATCAGCCCCAGCATTTT. It codes for CASSQDRGYDQPQHF.

The rearrangement links TRBV5-6 to TRBJ2-5; 14 nucleotides match TRBD2. The V segment lost 4 bases and the J segment 11 bases; nucleotides outside the gene matches: 16. This CDR3 comprises 17 residues. Germline CDR1 reads SGHDT; CDR2 reads YYEEEE. The CDR3 is CASSTNPGLAGEGEQYF. CDR3 coding DNA: TGTGCCAGCAGCACGAATCCGGGACTAGCGGGGGAGGGGGAGCAGTACTTC.